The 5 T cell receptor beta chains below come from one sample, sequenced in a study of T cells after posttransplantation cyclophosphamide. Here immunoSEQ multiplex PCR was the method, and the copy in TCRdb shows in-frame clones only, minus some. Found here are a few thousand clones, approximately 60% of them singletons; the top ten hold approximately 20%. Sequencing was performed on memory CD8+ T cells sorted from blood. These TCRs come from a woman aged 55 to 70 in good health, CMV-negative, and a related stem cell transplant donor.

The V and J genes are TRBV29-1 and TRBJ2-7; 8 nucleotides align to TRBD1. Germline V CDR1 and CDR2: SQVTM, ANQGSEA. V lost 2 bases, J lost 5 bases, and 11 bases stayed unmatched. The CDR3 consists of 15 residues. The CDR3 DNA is TGCAGCGTTGAATCTCCACAGGGGGATCTGAACGAGCAGTACTTC. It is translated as CSVESPQGDLNEQYF.

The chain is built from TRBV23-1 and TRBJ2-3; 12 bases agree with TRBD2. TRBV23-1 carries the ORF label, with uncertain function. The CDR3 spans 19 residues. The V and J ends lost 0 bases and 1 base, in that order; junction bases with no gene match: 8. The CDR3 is CASSQSPRTSGARTDTQYF. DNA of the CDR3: TGCGCCAGCAGTCAATCACCTCGGACTAGCGGGGCCCGCACAGATACGCAGTATTTT.

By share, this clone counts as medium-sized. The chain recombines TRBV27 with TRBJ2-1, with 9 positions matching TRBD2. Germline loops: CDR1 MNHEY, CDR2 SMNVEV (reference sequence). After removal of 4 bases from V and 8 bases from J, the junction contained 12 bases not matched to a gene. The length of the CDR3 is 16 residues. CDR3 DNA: TGTGCCAGCAGTTCTCCGCTTGCGGGAGGGACGGATGAGCAGTTCTTC. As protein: CASSSPLAGGTDEQFF.

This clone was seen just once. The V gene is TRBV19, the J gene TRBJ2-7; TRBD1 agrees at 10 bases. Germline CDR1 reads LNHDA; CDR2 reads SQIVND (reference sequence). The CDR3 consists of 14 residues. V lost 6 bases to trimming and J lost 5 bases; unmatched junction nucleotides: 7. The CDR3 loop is CASSDGQGVNEQYF. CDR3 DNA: TGTGCCAGTAGCGACGGACAGGGGGTGAACGAGCAGTACTTC.

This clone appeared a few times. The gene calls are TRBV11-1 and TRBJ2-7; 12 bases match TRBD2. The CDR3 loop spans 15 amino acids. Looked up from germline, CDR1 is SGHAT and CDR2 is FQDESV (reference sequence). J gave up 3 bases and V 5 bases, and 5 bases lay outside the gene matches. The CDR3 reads CASSQGTSGFYEQYF. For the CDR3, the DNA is TGTGCCAGCAGCCAAGGGACTAGCGGGTTCTACGAGCAGTACTTC.